One sample yielded the 22 T cell receptor beta chains listed below, sequenced in a study of blood T cells in healthy people across ages. The authors ran a second PCR of roughly 6 to 12 cycles using a sample-barcoded 5' primer and a J-beta primer mix. One entry per CDR3 protein, called by TCRdb with MiXCR from the 5' RACE reads. The sample lists around 2 million distinct CDR3 sequences, approximately 39% occurring once. The sequenced sample was blood. All receptors derive from a human donor in good health.

This clonotype has more than one count but fewer than ten. The chain has TRBV9 and TRBJ1-2, with D perhaps TRBD1 (6 bases). The CDR3 runs to 15 residues. Deletions cut 4 bases from V and 5 bases from J, with 18 bases between. Per germline, CDR1 SGDLS and CDR2 YYNGEE. The CDR3 is CASSLEVDSPYGYTF. The DNA of the CDR3 is TGTGCCAGCAGCTTGGAGGTGGACAGTCCTTATGGCTACACCTTC.

J is TRBJ2-3 and V is TRBV20-1; D is perhaps TRBD2 (6 bases). Germline V lookup: CDR1 DFQATT, CDR2 SNEGSKA (reference sequence). The V and J ends lost 8 bases and 3 bases respectively, with 15 bases between them. CDR3 length equals 13 residues. This chain's CDR3 is CSPLTSSTDTQYF. The CDR3 region has the DNA TGCAGTCCATTGACTAGTTCAACAGATACGCAGTATTTT.

This clonotype was detected a few times. The V and J genes are TRBV15 and TRBJ1-5; no clear D. The V end lost 5 bases, the J end lost 4 bases, and 6 bases lay between the germline ends. The CDR3 has 12 residues. Germline V gene lookup returns CDR1 LNHNV and CDR2 YYDKDF (reference sequence). The CDR3 nucleotides read TGTGCCACCAGCCGTCGGAATCAGCCCCAGCATTTT. Translating gives CATSRRNQPQHF.

The rearrangement links TRBV5-1 to TRBJ1-1; a weak D match, TRBD1 (5 bases). Germline V lookup: CDR1 SGHRS, CDR2 YFSETQ. This CDR3 comprises 16 residues. Trimming pared 2 bases from V and 2 bases from J, leaving 16 bases between. In DNA form, the CDR3 reads TGCGCCAGCAGCTTCGGGAGGGGTGGAGGAAACACTGAAGCTTTCTTT. Protein sequence: CASSFGRGGGNTEAFF.

The rearrangement uses TRBV7-9 and TRBJ1-5, with 7 bases fitting TRBD1. The CDR3 sequence is 16 residues long. V lost 2 bases and J lost 1; bases outside the gene matches: 5. Germline values: CDR1 SEHNR, CDR2 FQNEAQ (reference sequence). The CDR3 is CASSLTGAMSNQPQHF. DNA of the CDR3: TGTGCCAGCAGCTTAACAGGGGCCATGAGCAATCAGCCCCAGCATTTT.

The DNA of the CDR3 is TGCGCCAGCAGCCAAGTCGGACAGGGGGCTGAAGCTTTCTTT. Its translation: CASSQVGQGAEAFF. This sequence joins TRBV4-3 and TRBJ1-1; 10 bases fit TRBD1. Germline trimming cut 1 base from V and 6 bases from J; bases unmatched to any gene: 2. Germline V gene sequence: CDR1 LGHNA, CDR2 YSLEER. The CDR3 spans 14 residues.

This chain links TRBV5-1 with TRBJ1-1; 7 nucleotides match TRBD1. V shed 4 bases, J shed 6 bases, and the junction held 6 bases outside the gene matches. Germline CDR1 is SGHRS and CDR2 is YFSETQ. The CDR3 loop spans 13 amino acids. In nucleotides, the CDR3 is TGCGCCAGCAGCCGACAGGGTCCCCCTGAAGCTTTCTTT. Its translation: CASSRQGPPEAFF.

The rearrangement joins TRBV20-1 to TRBJ2-5, with D hard to call. The J call may be wrong; the DNA end is better matched by TRBJ2-7. The CDR3 has 10 residues. The germline gives CDR1 DFQATT, CDR2 SNEGSKA (reference sequence). The CDR3 DNA sequence: TGCAGTGCTAGCAGTGGCGAGCAGTACTTC. Translating it yields CSASSGEQYF.

The chain couples TRBV4-2 to TRBJ1-2; D not resolved. This CDR3 region has 14 residues. Trimming removed 0 bases from V and 6 bases from J, with 11 bases in between. From germline, CDR1 is LGHNA and CDR2 YNFKEQ. CDR3 protein: CASSQDARTHGYTF. The CDR3 region has the DNA TGTGCCAGCAGCCAAGATGCCCGGACTCATGGCTACACCTTC.

This clonotype was seen ten or more times. The V call is TRBV4-2, the J call TRBJ1-6; TRBD1 matches at 7 bases. The CDR3 covers 16 residues. The germline CDR1 and CDR2 sequences are LGHNA and YNFKEQ. V shed 3 bases and J 7 bases; nucleotides not matched to a gene: 9. The CDR3 loop is CASSHIGQAKNSPLHF. The CDR3 nucleotides are TGTGCCAGCAGCCATATTGGACAGGCGAAAAATTCACCCCTCCACTTT.

This sequence joins TRBV7-8 and TRBJ1-2, with 10 bases matching TRBD1. CDR1 is SGHVS, CDR2 FQNEAQ, per germline. Losses at the gene ends were 6 bases for V and 7 bases for J; bases not matched to a gene: 11. This CDR3 spans 15 amino acids. The CDR3 DNA is TGTGCCAGCAGTAACCAGAGACAGGGGGCGCGTGGCTACACCTTC. Translating it yields CASSNQRQGARGYTF. The full variable domain, completed using reference TRBV7-8 and TRBJ1-2, is GAGVSQSPRYKVAKRGQDVALRCDPISGHVSLFWYQQALGQGPEFLTYFQNEAQLDKSGLPSDRFFAERPEGSVSTLKIQRTQQEDSAVYLCASSNQRQGARGYTFGSGTRLTVV.

CDR3 sequence (DNA): TGTGCCAGCAGCCTAGCGGGCTTCAAAAACATTCAGTACTTC. Its protein is CASSLAGFKNIQYF. V usage is TRBV3-1 and J usage is TRBJ2-4, with 7 bases fitting TRBD2. This CDR3 has 14 residues. Trimming removed 4 bases from V and 3 bases from J; junction bases left unmatched: 3. Germline V lookup: CDR1 LGHDT, CDR2 YNNKEL (reference sequence).

The table lists this clonotype with a few counts. The chain carries TRBV20-1 and TRBJ2-5; TRBD1 matches 8 bases. CDR3 length equals 14 residues. Germline V gene lookup returns CDR1 DFQATT and CDR2 SNEGSKA (reference sequence). Unmatched junction bases numbered 7, after V lost 5 bases and J lost 2 bases. The CDR3 spells CSAQTGVEQETQYF. Here the CDR3 DNA reads TGCAGTGCTCAGACAGGGGTCGAGCAAGAGACCCAGTACTTC.

The V call is TRBV9, the J call TRBJ2-3; 7 bases fit TRBD2. J lost 9 bases, V lost 3 bases, and 10 bases had no gene match. CDR3 length: 14 amino acids. Per germline, CDR1 SGDLS and CDR2 YYNGEE. DNA of the CDR3: TGTGCCAGCAGCGCGTCGGGACTATTCGACACGCAGTATTTT. Encoded protein: CASSASGLFDTQYF.

The chain employs TRBV29-1 and TRBJ2-2; tentatively, D is TRBD1 (5 bases). The ends were cut back, 3 bases at V and 8 bases at J, with 13 bases in the middle. The CDR3 runs 13 residues. Germline loops: CDR1 SQVTM, CDR2 ANQGSEA. The CDR3 nucleotides read TGCAGCGTTGAGCACAGGTCCGCGGGGGAGCTGTTTTTT. The encoded protein is CSVEHRSAGELFF.

This clonotype was counted many times. V gene TRBV20-1 combines with J gene TRBJ2-3, with D perhaps being TRBD1 or TRBD2 (5 bases each). Per germline, CDR1 DFQATT and CDR2 SNEGSKA (reference sequence). This CDR3 is built from 15 residues. V was shortened by 0 bases and J by 0 bases, with 10 bases between the two germline ends. The CDR3 loop reads CSARDGASSTDTQYF. CDR3 DNA: TGCAGTGCTAGAGATGGGGCTAGCAGCACAGATACGCAGTATTTT.

This chain links TRBV7-2 with TRBJ1-2, with D unresolved. This CDR3 comprises 14 residues. V lost 5 bases and J 4 bases, leaving 14 bases between the germline ends. Germline CDR1 SGHTA, CDR2 FQGNSA. CDR3 DNA: TGTGCCAGCAGCGTGACCGGGAGCTTCTATGGCTACACCTTC. This sequence encodes CASSVTGSFYGYTF.

The J gene is TRBJ2-1, the V gene TRBV29-1; D tentatively reads TRBD1 or TRBD2 (5 bases each). V lost 8 bases, J lost 6 bases, and 23 bases lay in between. CDR1 and CDR2 from the germline V gene are SQVTM and ANQGSEA. This CDR3 is 15 amino acids long. CDR3 region: CSSEAGTETGNEQFF. The CDR3 DNA reads TGCAGCTCCGAGGCCGGGACGGAAACGGGCAATGAGCAGTTCTTC.

This chain joins TRBV5-1 and TRBJ2-1; D is undetermined. The CDR3 covers 13 residues. Germline V gene sequence: CDR1 SGHRS, CDR2 YFSETQ. Trimming pared 3 bases from V and 2 bases from J, leaving 6 bases between. The DNA for the CDR3 is TGCGCCAGCAGCTCCGACGCCTACAATGAGCAGTTCTTC. As protein: CASSSDAYNEQFF.

This sequence joins TRBV4-3 and TRBJ1-5; no definite D call. This CDR3 comprises 17 residues. V was clipped by 3 bases and J by 4 bases, with 19 bases between them. CDR1 is LGHNA and CDR2 is YSLEER in the germline V gene. CDR3 region: CASSHPSGGRGNQPQHF. As DNA, the CDR3 is TGCGCCAGCAGCCACCCAAGTGGAGGTAGAGGGAATCAGCCCCAGCATTTT.

As DNA, the CDR3 is TGCAGCGTTGATTTCGGCACAACGAACACCGGGGAGCTGTTTTTT. As protein: CSVDFGTTNTGELFF. The chain employs TRBV29-1 and TRBJ2-2; D gene unclear. There are 15 residues in the CDR3. Per germline, CDR1 SQVTM and CDR2 ANQGSEA. V was pared by 3 bases and J by 0 bases, with 11 bases between.

This clonotype was recorded a few times. V usage is TRBV5-1 and J usage is TRBJ1-2; 7 nucleotides agree with TRBD1. Germline V CDR1 and CDR2: SGHRS, YFSETQ. Trimming removed 5 bases from V and 3 bases from J; junction bases left unmatched: 10. CDR3 length equals 15 residues. The CDR3: CASREGASVDYGYTF. The CDR3 DNA is TGCGCCAGCAGGGAGGGGGCTTCAGTGGACTATGGCTACACCTTC.